The 5 T cell receptor beta chains below were found in one sample sequenced in a study of CD8+ T cells in alopecia areata. Sequencing relied on a cDNA template that was reverse transcribed from extracted RNA. This table comes from immunoSEQ multiplex PCR, and its TCRdb copy is limited to in-frame clones, with some not included. The sample presents around 100,000 clones, none singletons. Sample: lesional skin. The receptors come from a C3H/HeJ mouse with alopecia areata. MHC haplotype of the strain: H2-k.

In the case of this clone: The germline and genes are mouse ones. Sequencing ends 4 residues short of the CDR3 end; the germline J gene provides the rest. This rearrangement joins TRBV1 to TRBJ2-3; 10 bases align to TRBD2. The CDR3 length is 17 residues. J lost 0 bases, V lost 3 bases, and 6 bases had no gene match. Germline V lookup: CDR1 NSQYPW, CDR2 LRSPGD (reference sequence). Here the CDR3 reads CTCSAPDWGSSAETLYF. The DNA read from the CDR3 is TGCACCTGCAGTGCCCCGGACTGGGGGTCTAGTGCAGAA.

This clone has a handful of counts. Each gene name is a mouse one. The read falls 4 residues short of the CDR3 end, and the missing part is taken from the germline J gene. V usage is TRBV1 and J usage is TRBJ2-4, with 8 bases that match TRBD1. CDR3 length equals 13 residues. Germline lookup yields CDR1 NSQYPW and CDR2 LRSPGD (reference sequence). The covered CDR3 bases are TGCACCTGCAGTCCTAGACAGGGGAAC. Its translation: CTCSPRQGN. The entire CDR3 is CTCSPRQGNTLYF.

Concerning this clone itself: Gene names are mouse gene names. The CDR3 end falls 4 residues outside the read, so it is completed with the germline J gene. The chain employs TRBV13-3 and TRBJ2-1; TRBD2 aligns across 12 bases. This CDR3 is 15 amino acids long. Per the germline V gene, CDR1 is NNHDY and CDR2 is SYVADS. This CDR3 reads CASSTRDWGEAEQFF. Partial CDR3 DNA: TGTGCCAGCAGTACCCGGGACTGGGGGGAGGCT.

A note on this clone: Mouse names are used for the genes. Read coverage stops 4 residues before the CDR3 terminus; the germline J gene supplies the remainder. This chain uses TRBV1 with TRBJ1-2; possible D gene TRBD1, 5 bases. The length of the CDR3 is 16 residues. Germline V gene lookup returns CDR1 NSQYPW and CDR2 LRSPGD (reference sequence). Trimming shortened V by 3 bases and J by 0 bases, and 14 bases separated the two germline ends. CDR3 residues: CTCSASGHNANSDYTF. Partial CDR3 DNA: TGCACCTGCAGTGCCTCAGGACACAATGCAAACTCC.

In this sample, this clone turned up a few times. Mouse gene names and germline throughout. CDR3 DNA, as far as it was read: TGTGCCAGCAGTGACTGGGGGGGAGACACCGGG. Protein product: CASSDWGGDTG. The full CDR3 is CASSDWGGDTGQLYF. This chain connects TRBV13-1 to TRBJ2-2; 9 bases agree with TRBD2. The read stops 4 residues short of the end of the CDR3; the missing end is completed from the germline J gene. CDR1 and CDR2 (germline): NSHNY, SYGAGN. Trimming cost V 2 bases and J 3 bases; bases outside gene matches: 2. CDR3 length: 15 residues.